These 15 T cell receptor beta chains originate from one sample sequenced in a study of cytomegalovirus exposure and HLA in healthy donors. It was with 60 Vbeta and 13 Jbeta primers that the PCR ran. Generated by immunoSEQ multiplex PCR, the TCRdb table keeps only in-frame clones and is missing some. Of around 84,000 clones listed, approximately 80% were seen once; the top ten hold 3.3%. Sample: PBMCs. Every receptor here comes from a man aged 45-60 years in good health and CMV-seronegative.

The chain employs TRBV18 and TRBJ2-7; weak D call: TRBD1 (6 bases). The germline V gene has CDR1 KGHSH and CDR2 LQKENI. Trimming removed 6 bases at V and 8 bases at J, with 20 bases between. This CDR3 comprises 14 residues. DNA for the CDR3: TGTGCCAGCTCCAAAGAAGGGCAGGGGATGAAGCAGTACTTC. It specifies CASSKEGQGMKQYF.

The rearrangement links TRBV5-1 to TRBJ1-4, with 8 bases that match TRBD1. Trimming took 4 bases from V and 7 from J; bases not matched to a gene: 12. The CDR3 sequence is 16 residues long. Per the germline V gene, CDR1 is SGHRS and CDR2 is YFSETQ. In DNA form, the CDR3 reads TGCGCCAGCAGCCTGAACCTTCAGGGGGCCGTTGAAAAACTGTTTTTT. Encoded protein: CASSLNLQGAVEKLFF.

The chain couples TRBV5-4 to TRBJ1-2, with D hard to call. Trimming took off 0 bases at V and 5 bases at J, with 5 bases between the two ends. The germline V gene encodes CDR1 SGHNT and CDR2 YYREEE (reference sequence). The CDR3 loop spans 12 amino acids. CDR3 amino acids: CASSLDRYGYTF. CDR3 bases: TGTGCCAGCAGCTTGGATCGGTATGGCTACACCTTC.

The chain recombines TRBV28 with TRBJ1-1, with a possible D match to TRBD1 (5 bases). Germline assignment: CDR1 MDHEN and CDR2 SYDVKM. Trimming took 5 bases from V and 4 from J, leaving 14 bases between them. The CDR3 consists of 14 residues. The DNA of the CDR3 is TGTGCCAGCAGTCCCGCGGGGCGGGCCACTGAAGCTTTCTTT. Its protein is CASSPAGRATEAFF.

This chain links TRBV14 with TRBJ1-3, with a tentative D call TRBD1 (6 bases). V lost 5 bases and J 4 bases, leaving 12 bases between the germline ends. Germline V gene sequence: CDR1 SGHDN, CDR2 FVKESK. The CDR3 has 14 amino acids. Here the CDR3 reads CASSKTGSGNTIYF. In DNA form, the CDR3 reads TGTGCCAGCAGCAAAACAGGGTCAGGAAACACCATATATTTT.

The chain couples TRBV11-1 to TRBJ2-1; TRBD2 agrees at 12 bases. V was pared by 5 bases and J by 7 bases, with 6 bases of the junction left unmatched. This CDR3 has 15 residues. Germline V gene data show CDR1 as SGHAT and CDR2 as FQDESV (reference sequence). In DNA, the CDR3 is TGTGCCAGCAGCAAACTAGCGGGGGGTGGGAATGAGCAGTTCTTC. Protein product: CASSKLAGGGNEQFF.

CDR3 loop: CASSPKETQYF. Written as DNA, the CDR3 is TGTGCCAGCAGTCCAAAAGAGACCCAGTACTTC. The V and J genes are TRBV2 and TRBJ2-5, with unresolved D. The CDR3 is made up of 11 amino acids. Germline V lookup: CDR1 SNHLY, CDR2 FYNNEI. The V end was cut by 5 bases, the J end by 3 bases, with 4 bases between.

Only a few counts were recorded for this clone. The rearrangement links TRBV5-1 to TRBJ1-3, with D tentatively TRBD1 (6 bases). CDR3 length: 14 residues. Germline CDR1 SGHRS, CDR2 YFSETQ. Trimming stripped 5 bases from V and 0 bases from J, with 9 bases between. The CDR3 loop is CASRDSFSGNTIYF. The CDR3 DNA reads as TGCGCCAGCAGGGACAGTTTCTCTGGAAACACCATATATTTT.

The chain is built from TRBV18 and TRBJ2-1; D might be TRBD2 (5 bases). This CDR3 is 12 amino acids long. Per germline, CDR1 KGHSH and CDR2 LQKENI. The V end was cut by 2 bases, the J end by 7 bases, with 6 bases between. The CDR3: CASSPSGNEQFF. The CDR3 region has the DNA TGTGCCAGCTCACCATCGGGGAATGAGCAGTTCTTC.

The V gene is TRBV19, the J gene TRBJ1-2; 8 bases agree with TRBD1. The CDR3 extends over 14 amino acids. After removal of 3 bases from V and 6 bases from J, the junction contained 6 bases not matched to a gene. From germline, CDR1 is LNHDA and CDR2 SQIVND (reference sequence). The CDR3, as DNA: TGTGCCAGTAGTATCAGGGCAGGGGGCCATGGCTACACCTTC. It yields the protein CASSIRAGGHGYTF.

The rearrangement uses TRBV2 and TRBJ2-2; a possible D gene is TRBD2 (5 bases). The CDR3 length is 13 residues. Trimming left V 5 bases short and J 5 bases short, with 9 bases between. Germline lookup yields CDR1 SNHLY and CDR2 FYNNEI. The CDR3 bases are TGTGCCAGCAGTCAGAGGAGGACCGGGGAGCTGTTTTTT. It translates to CASSQRRTGELFF.

The chain has TRBV6-1 and TRBJ2-7; 9 nucleotides agree with TRBD1. CDR1 is MNHNS, CDR2 SASEGT, per germline. J gave up 1 base and V 8 bases, and 9 bases lay outside the gene matches. The CDR3 is made up of 15 amino acids. The CDR3 sequence: CASCNWDRASYEQYF. The CDR3 nucleotides read TGTGCCAGCTGCAATTGGGACAGGGCTTCCTACGAGCAGTACTTC.

CDR3 bases: TGTGCCAGCCGCCTACGAGGCAGTACGAACACTGAAGCTTTCTTT. The encoded protein is CASRLRGSTNTEAFF. The V gene is TRBV19, the J gene TRBJ1-1; D not certain. The CDR3 spans 15 residues. V was clipped by 9 bases and J by 1 base, with 18 bases between them. Per the germline V gene, CDR1 is LNHDA and CDR2 is SQIVND (reference sequence).

The chain combines TRBV30 with TRBJ1-1; perhaps TRBD1 as D (5 bases). V lost 4 bases to trimming and J lost 1 base, with 10 bases between them. The CDR3 runs to 13 residues. Germline assignment: CDR1 GTSNPN and CDR2 SVGIG (reference sequence). The CDR3 sequence: CAWTLQANTEAFF. The CDR3 DNA is TGTGCCTGGACGTTACAGGCGAACACTGAAGCTTTCTTT.

This chain connects TRBV6-5 to TRBJ2-7; D is possibly TRBD1 (5 bases). Trimming stripped 8 bases from V and 3 bases from J, with 11 bases between. The CDR3 contains 12 residues. The germline V gene encodes CDR1 MNHEY and CDR2 SVGAGI. This chain's CDR3 is CASVLQVYEQYF. CDR3 DNA: TGTGCCAGCGTATTACAGGTCTACGAGCAGTACTTC.